This TCR beta chain was found in a study of Graves' ophthalmopathy and Graves' hyperthyroidism (dated by TCRdb to 2016 to 2018). About the study as a whole: Stable hyperthyroidism was defined as no progression to ophthalmopathy within 18 months of follow-up. For independent validation, a separate cohort was made up of some 18 hyperthyroidism patients plus 17 patients who later progressed from hyperthyroidism to ophthalmopathy. Following sample collection, hyperthyroidism patients were given methimazole at a starting dose of 30 mg daily, and ophthalmopathy patients were given high-dose intravenous methylprednisolone. In about six hyperthyroidism patients, the T-cell repertoires found in thyroid tissue were compared with those found in blood. A discovery set of 100 patients (43 ophthalmopathy, 55 to 65 stable hyperthyroidism) was enrolled to explore V-J signatures distinguishing ophthalmopathy from hyperthyroidism. The study used TCR beta repertoire signatures to distinguish Graves' ophthalmopathy from Graves' hyperthyroidism and to predict progression to ophthalmopathy. In total, some 140 blood samples were TCR-sequenced: fewer than 50 ophthalmopathy, roughly 77 hyperthyroidism and around 17 hyperthyroidism-to-ophthalmopathy patients.

Findings and caveats that apply to the study as a whole: Most expanded thyroid clonotypes with frequency above 0.001 were also detected in blood, suggesting blood repertoires may reflect the thyroid immune response. In cross-validation, the 13-signature model distinguished ophthalmopathy from stable hyperthyroidism with about 90% sensitivity and about 81% specificity, while in the test set the corresponding values were about 80% and 75%. No statistical method was used to set the sample size in advance, and the investigators knew which group each participant was assigned to. In validation, the model predicted ophthalmopathy progression with about 70% sensitivity and roughly 72% specificity; approximately 12 predicted patients were CT-confirmed with GO in a median of around 6 months.

Measured from the cysteine to the phenylalanine, the CDR3 is 16 residues long. Only CDR3 DNA remains: 48 bases, in frame from the first base. CDR1 and CDR2 (SGDLS, YYNGEE) derive from the germline V gene. Trimmed from V: 3 bases; trimmed from J: 3 bases; junction bases lacking a gene match: 3. For repertoire sequencing, TCR beta CDR3 regions were amplified from RNA transcripts. A first-round RT-PCR used HTBI primers with the Qiagen OneStep RT-PCR kit, followed by a second-round multiplex PCR, size selection and purification. Libraries were sequenced on an Illumina HiSeq2000 using paired-end 100 bp reads. On the authors' methods: SOAPnuke was used to process the reads, throwing out any read that had adapters, had uncalled bases, had a mean Phred below 15, or lacked an exact constant-primer or identifier match. COPE v1.2.5 was used to merge the high-quality paired reads. Each unique nucleotide sequence was defined as a clonotype, and clonotypes were aligned to IMGT TRB V, D and J references with MiTCR v1.1. Analysis was restricted to V-J combinations with a frequency above 0.0001, which covered just over 98% of repertoires. A TCR clonal expansion and chaos score per V-J combination was defined as the ratio of F50 clonal expansion to chaos observed in the TCRdist matrix. Welch's t-statistics and random forest were used to reduce the features to about a dozen V-J combinations, which were then used as input to a naive Bayes classifier. The similarity between thyroid and blood repertoires was quantified using the Morisita-Horn index. TCRdb trimmed the raw reads at Q25, called clones with MiXCR and kept productive beta chains. Each record represents a unique CDR3 protein, reported with the most common genes and DNA among its rows. The V and J calls reflect TCRdb's pipeline rather than the authors' work. A total of about 1.2 million distinct CDR3 sequences appear in this sample, 35% to 40% of them only once. Approximately 10% of the sample is in the top ten clones.

Hyperthyroidism patients were newly diagnosed, were aged 18 to 65 years, and had a disease duration under 2 months. Patients with other autoimmune diseases, uncontrolled infections, pregnancy or lactation were excluded from the study. Diagnosis was based on clinical symptoms, serum thyroxine, TRAb, thyroid ultrasound and orbital computed tomography. Trizol reagent was used to extract the total RNA, and its quality was then checked on an Agilent 2100 Bioanalyzer. This clonotype appeared many times. Its cognate antigen has yet to be identified. It has no much larger one-base neighbor in the sample; base qualities were not kept.

The chain links TRBV9 with TRBJ2-6; the junction holds 10 bases that match TRBD2. Specimen: peripheral blood or thyroid tissue (not recorded which). The sequence came from an adult man with Graves' hyperthyroidism. The CDR3 loop reads CASSELAGYGANVLTF. Here is the DNA: TGTGCCAGCAGCGAACTAGCGGGATATGGGGCCAACGTCCTGACTTTC.